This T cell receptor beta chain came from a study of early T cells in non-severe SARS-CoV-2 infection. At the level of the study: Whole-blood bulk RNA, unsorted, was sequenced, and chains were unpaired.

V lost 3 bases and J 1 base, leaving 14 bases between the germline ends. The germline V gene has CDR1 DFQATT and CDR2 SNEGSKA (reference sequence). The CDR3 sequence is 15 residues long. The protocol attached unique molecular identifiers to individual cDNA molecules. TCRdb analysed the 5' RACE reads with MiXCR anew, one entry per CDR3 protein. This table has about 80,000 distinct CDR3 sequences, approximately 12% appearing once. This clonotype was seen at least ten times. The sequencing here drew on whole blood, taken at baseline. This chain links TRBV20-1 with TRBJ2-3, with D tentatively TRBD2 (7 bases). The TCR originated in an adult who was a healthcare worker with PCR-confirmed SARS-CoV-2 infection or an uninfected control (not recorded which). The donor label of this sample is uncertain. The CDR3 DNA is TGCAGTGCTAGTCGTTGGCGGGGGCGCACAGATACGCAGTATTTT. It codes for CSASRWRGRTDTQYF.